Presented here are 9 T cell receptor beta chains from one specimen sequenced in a study of T cell responses to AZD1222 COVID-19 vaccine. Sequencing was performed with immunoSEQ multiplex PCR; in TCRdb, only in-frame clones are kept and a portion is missing. The sample yields more than 95,000 clones, roughly 86% seen once. The specimen was peripheral blood, collected 28 days after the second dose of the MenACWY control vaccine. The receptors originated from an adult who received the MenACWY meningococcal vaccine as a control.

This chain links TRBV18 with TRBJ1-2; tentatively, D is TRBD1 (6 bases). The CDR3 contains 14 residues. The germline V gene has CDR1 KGHSH and CDR2 LQKENI. V lost 0 bases, J lost 4 bases, and 9 bases lay in between. CDR3 in amino acids: CASSPPTGLYGYTF. In DNA, the CDR3 is TGTGCCAGCTCACCACCAACAGGGCTCTATGGCTACACCTTC.

The chain links TRBV7-2 to TRBJ2-7, with 7 bases matching TRBD1. V was pared by 5 bases and J by 5 bases, with 6 bases of the junction left unmatched. Germline CDR1 reads SGHTA; CDR2 reads FQGNSA. The CDR3 is 13 amino acids. The DNA for the CDR3 is TGTGCCAGCAGCATAGGGACAGTCAACGAGCAGTACTTC. Its protein is CASSIGTVNEQYF. Full variable domain (outside the CDR3, taken from reference TRBV7-2 and TRBJ2-7): GAGVSQSPSNKVTEKGKDVELRCDPISGHTALYWYRQSLGQGLEFLIYFQGNSAPDKSGLPSDRFSAERTGGSVSTLTIQRTQQEDSAVYLCASSIGTVNEQYFGPGTRLTVT.

The chain employs TRBV13 and TRBJ2-7, with D unclear. This CDR3 is 17 amino acids long. V gave up 0 bases and J gave up 2 bases, with 17 bases separating them. Germline V gene lookup returns CDR1 PRHDT and CDR2 FYEKMQ (reference sequence). The CDR3 sequence is CASSLGIGTEYTYEQYF. The CDR3 DNA sequence: TGTGCCAGCAGCTTAGGCATAGGAACGGAATACACCTACGAGCAGTACTTC.

V gene TRBV5-5 combines with J gene TRBJ1-1; no firm D call. This CDR3 spans 13 amino acids. Trimming cost V 1 base and J 8 bases, with 12 bases left between them. CDR1 is SGHKS, CDR2 YYEKEE, per germline (reference sequence). CDR3 region: CASSLPGSVEAFF. The DNA for the CDR3 is TGTGCCAGCAGCTTGCCGGGGTCAGTGGAAGCTTTCTTT.

This chain joins TRBV28 and TRBJ1-5; D is undetermined. Germline CDR1 reads MDHEN; CDR2 reads SYDVKM. V was clipped by 7 bases and J by 0 bases, with 10 bases between them. CDR3 length: 14 residues. CDR3 loop: CASTAGTSNQPQHF. CDR3 bases: TGTGCCAGCACGGCGGGAACTAGCAATCAGCCCCAGCATTTT. The entire variable domain, with the rest obtained from reference TRBV28 and TRBJ1-5, is as follows: DVKVTQSSRYLVKRTGEKVFLECVQDMDHENMFWYRQDPGLGLRLIYFSYDVKMKEKGDIPEGYSVSREKKERFSLILESASTNQTSMYLCASTAGTSNQPQHFGDGTRLSIL.

The chain employs TRBV5-3 and TRBJ2-5, with D unclear. TRBV5-3 counts as an open reading frame of uncertain function. V dropped 0 bases and J dropped 4 bases, with 10 bases sitting between them. This CDR3 spans 14 amino acids. The CDR3 DNA reads as TGTGCCAGAAGCTTGGGGTGGAGTGGAGAGACCCAGTACTTC. Its protein product is CARSLGWSGETQYF.

The chain carries TRBV5-6 and TRBJ2-7; no definite D call. Germline CDR1 reads SGHDT; CDR2 reads YYEEEE. Trimming took off 4 bases at V and 5 bases at J, with 10 bases between the two ends. The CDR3 is made up of 12 amino acids. CDR3 residues: CASSQVGNEQYF. The CDR3 DNA follows: TGTGCCAGCAGCCAGGTAGGGAACGAGCAGTACTTC.

This chain connects TRBV2 to TRBJ2-1; 7 bases agree with TRBD1. The CDR3 is 17 residues long. V shed 6 bases, J shed 2 bases, and the junction held 13 bases outside the gene matches. Germline lookup yields CDR1 SNHLY and CDR2 FYNNEI. This CDR3 is CASRNRPGQRTYNEQFF. Here the CDR3 DNA reads TGTGCCAGCAGAAATCGTCCGGGACAGAGGACCTACAATGAGCAGTTCTTC. Drawing the rest from reference TRBV2 and TRBJ2-1, the complete variable domain is EPEVTQTPSHQVTQMGQEVILRCVPISNHLYFYWYRQILGQKVEFLVSFYNNEISEKSEIFDDQFSVERPDGSNFTLKIRSTKLEDSAMYFCASRNRPGQRTYNEQFFGPGTRLTVL.

The gene calls are TRBV27 and TRBJ2-2; weak D call: TRBD2 (6 bases). V dropped 8 bases and J dropped 3 bases, with 7 bases sitting between them. The CDR3 sequence is 12 residues long. Germline CDR1 is MNHEY and CDR2 is SMNVEV (reference sequence). CDR3 in amino acids: CASRDYTGELFF. CDR3 in DNA: TGTGCCAGCCGGGACTACACCGGGGAGCTGTTTTTT.